The entry below describes one TCR beta chain. Its antigen is unknown. One junction end disagrees with the germline gene, perhaps due to a read error. The data stem from a study of CD8+CD57+ T cells in acquired aplastic anemia (dated by TCRdb to between 2017 and 2018). Looking at the study overall: On average, sorted CD4+ and CD8+ cells yielded 3 to 4 ug of extracted DNA, with a range of about 0.17 to 27.4 ug. A CD8+CD57+ expansion meant a frequency higher than the mean frequency seen in healthy subjects. Study-level results and caveats: Around 27 CD8+ CDR3 sequences were found to be shared between patients and controls, but these sequences appeared to be highly expressed in patients and within the immunodominant clones of the patients. CD8+ Simpson's diversity did not differ significantly between patients and healthy controls (P=0.060).

Profiling of TCR beta VDJ combinations and CDR3 sequences used genomic DNA as the template. An Illumina HiSeq 2000 was the platform used for TCR repertoire sequencing. The authors' pipeline ran thus. Repertoires were assessed using TRBV/TRBJ rearrangement plots, CDR3 size and DJ length profiles, and Simpson's diversity index. The most abundant DNA sequence in the deep sequencing data was defined as the immunodominant clone. CDR3 amino acid sequences were checked for sharing across subjects and were also compared against the VDJdb database and published repertoires. TCRdb applied fastp at Q25 and MiXCR to the public reads, then kept only in-frame beta chains. Identical CDR3 protein sequences are pooled into one entry, listed with their most common genes and DNA. The V and J calls, along with clone size, are taken from TCRdb and not from the paper's own processing. The sample includes some 180,000 distinct CDR3 sequences, with roughly three fifths observed a single time. Of the sample, about 42% falls within the top ten clones.

The patients picked for sequencing were ones in whom flow cytometry had shown an expansion of CD8+CD57+ cells. All patients had severe acquired aplastic anemia diagnosed by International Study of Aplastic Anemia and Agranulocytosis and Camitta criteria. At the time blood was sampled, none of the patients had received any therapy. In the study, sorted CD4+ and CD8+ blood T cells from patients with severe aplastic anemia and from healthy subjects underwent deep sequencing of TCR repertoires. Patients were enrolled in the USA under clinicaltrials.gov protocols 00001620, 01623167, 00001397, 00071045, 00081523 and 00961064. Ficoll-Paque density gradient centrifugation was used to isolate peripheral blood mononuclear cells. Before DNA extraction, CD4+ and CD8+ T cells were sorted with FACS or magnetic beads. Sequencing was carried out using sorted CD4+, CD8+, or CD8+CD57+ T cells (not recorded which) from PBMCs. This clonotype was sampled from a human donor with aplastic anemia.

CDR3 loop: CASSYSKLGPQHF. The sequenced DNA: TGTGCCAGCAGTTACTCGAAGCTGGGGCCCCAGCATTTT. This chain joins TRBV10-3 to TRBJ1-5, with no D gene named confidently. Looking up the germline V gene yields CDR1 ENHRY and CDR2 SYGVKD. The CDR3 measures 13 amino acids from cysteine to phenylalanine. The sequence is cut down to CDR3 DNA, 39 bases in frame from base 1.